Below are 5 T cell receptor beta chains sequenced from a single sample in a study of OX40 agonist ivuxolimab in advanced cancers. This table comes from immunoSEQ multiplex PCR, and its TCRdb copy is limited to in-frame clones, with some not included. Here the sample spans over 35,000 clones, around 89% being singletons. Sample: CD4+ or CD8+ T cells sorted from blood, taken in a trial of the OX40 agonist ivuxolimab. The receptors stem from an adult with an advanced solid tumor such as melanoma, head and neck, liver or kidney cancer.

The chain has TRBV2 and TRBJ2-5; unclear D gene. V dropped 1 base and J dropped 5 bases, with 11 bases sitting between them. The CDR3 totals 14 residues. CDR1 is SNHLY, CDR2 FYNNEI, per germline. CDR3 bases: TGTGCCAGCAGTGAAGGGTCCGGGCACGAGACCCAGTACTTC. This encodes CASSEGSGHETQYF.

This sequence joins TRBV7-9 and TRBJ2-7; unclear D gene. The CDR3 has 14 residues. From germline, CDR1 is SEHNR and CDR2 FQNEAQ (reference sequence). Trimming removed 1 base from V and 3 bases from J, with 10 bases in between. The CDR3 DNA sequence: TGTGCCAGCAGCTTAGAGGAGTCGTACTACGAGCAGTACTTC. It encodes CASSLEESYYEQYF.

As concerns this clone: The conserved phenylalanine or tryptophan normally closing the CDR3 is absent here, so this likely arose from a read error. The DNA is left out, because the CDR3 cannot be placed on it with certainty; the CDR3 is given as TCRdb lists it. The chain has TRBV28 and TRBJ2-7; TRBD1, as called in the table, went unchecked against the DNA. The CDR3 totals 14 residues, both ends included. Germline loops: CDR1 MDHEN, CDR2 SYDVKM. This chain's CDR3 is CASSLGHGTELSSL.

V usage is TRBV14 and J usage is TRBJ2-1; TRBD2 matches 13 bases. V trimming: 0 bases; J trimming: 9 bases; junction bases outside the gene matches: 8. Germline lookup yields CDR1 SGHDN and CDR2 FVKESK. The length of the CDR3 is 17 residues. The CDR3 DNA reads as TGTGCCAGCAGCCAAGATGTCAGGACTAGCGGGGGTATTGAGCAGTTCTTC. Its translation is CASSQDVRTSGGIEQFF.

The rearrangement joins TRBV28 to TRBJ2-5; either TRBD1 or TRBD2 may supply D (5 bases each). The CDR3 length is 14 residues. The germline V gene has CDR1 MDHEN and CDR2 SYDVKM. Trimming cost V 8 bases and J 1 base, with 14 bases left between them. The CDR3 spells CASRVTGAQETQYF. The CDR3 DNA reads as TGTGCCAGCCGAGTAACCGGGGCCCAAGAGACCCAGTACTTC.